This is a list of T cell receptor beta chains from one sample in a study of cytomegalovirus exposure and HLA in healthy donors. Clones were sequenced by immunoSEQ multiplex PCR, and TCRdb holds only the in-frame ones, with some missing. The table gives about 74,000 clones; the top ten clones make up 7.5% of it. Sequencing was carried out using PBMCs. All receptors derive from a female donor in good health and CMV-seropositive. Both conserved end residues are part of each CDR3. D genes are given only for firm matches.

TRBV15,TRBJ2-3,NA,TGTGCCACCAGCAGAGATTCGGCAGGGCTCAGCACAGATACGCAGTATTTT,CATSRDSAGLSTDTQYF
TRBV6-1,TRBJ1-5,NA,TGTGCCAGCAGTGAAAAACGGGCTCCGGGGAGCAATCAGCCCCAGCATTTT,CASSEKRAPGSNQPQHF
TRBV5-1,TRBJ2-5,TRBD1,TGCGCCAGCAATTCGTGGACAGGGGGCATTAAAGAGACCCAGTACTTC,CASNSWTGGIKETQYF
TRBV5-1,TRBJ1-1,NA,TGCGCCAGCAGCTTGGGACACCGGGACATCACTGAAGCTTTCTTT,CASSLGHRDITEAFF
TRBV10-3,TRBJ1-1,NA,TGTGCCATCAGCCCGGGACAGAACACTGAAGCTTTCTTT,CAISPGQNTEAFF
TRBV7-2,TRBJ1-1,NA,TGTGCCAGCAGCTCCCTATCTTTCGCTGAAGCTTTCTTT,CASSSLSFAEAFF
TRBV6-5,TRBJ2-3,TRBD2,TGTGCCAGTCAACTAGCGAGCCCGGCAGATACGCAGTATTTT,CASQLASPADTQYF
TRBV5-1,TRBJ2-7,NA,TGCGCCAGCAGCTTGGAAAGGGGAGGACACCACGAGCAGTACTTC,CASSLERGGHHEQYF
TRBV5-1,TRBJ2-1,NA,TGCGCCAGCTACAGGGTAGGGGCCTACAATGAGCAGTTCTTC,CASYRVGAYNEQFF
TRBV20-1,TRBJ2-5,NA,TGCAGTGGGAGGGCCGTTGAGACCCAGTACTTC,CSGRAVETQYF
TRBV10-2,TRBJ1-1,NA,TGCGCCAGCGGCCGTCCGGGTCCAAACACTGAAGCTTTCTTT,CASGRPGPNTEAFF
TRBV29-1,TRBJ2-1,NA,TGCAGCGTTGAAGGCTTCGGCAGGGGAAAGAATGAGCAGTTCTTC,CSVEGFGRGKNEQFF
TRBV7-2,TRBJ2-7,NA,TGTGCCAGCAGCTTCCAGAGGGCCTCCTACGAGCAGTACTTC,CASSFQRASYEQYF
TRBV19,TRBJ2-1,TRBD1,TGTGCCAGTAAAGTGACAGGGGGTACCAACAATGAGCAGTTCTTC,CASKVTGGTNNEQFF
TRBV6-5,TRBJ1-2,NA,TGTGCCAGCAGCAAGGGGGAGTATGGCTACACCTTC,CASSKGEYGYTF
TRBV25-1,TRBJ1-2,NA,TGTGCCAGCAGTGAATCGAGCCCTAACTATGGCTACACCTTC,CASSESSPNYGYTF
TRBV7-9,TRBJ2-3,NA,TGTGCCAGCAGCGAGACAGATACGCAGTATTTT,CASSETDTQYF
TRBV30,TRBJ2-4,NA,TGTGCCTGGTCACAGACAGAAAACATTCAGTACTTC,CAWSQTENIQYF